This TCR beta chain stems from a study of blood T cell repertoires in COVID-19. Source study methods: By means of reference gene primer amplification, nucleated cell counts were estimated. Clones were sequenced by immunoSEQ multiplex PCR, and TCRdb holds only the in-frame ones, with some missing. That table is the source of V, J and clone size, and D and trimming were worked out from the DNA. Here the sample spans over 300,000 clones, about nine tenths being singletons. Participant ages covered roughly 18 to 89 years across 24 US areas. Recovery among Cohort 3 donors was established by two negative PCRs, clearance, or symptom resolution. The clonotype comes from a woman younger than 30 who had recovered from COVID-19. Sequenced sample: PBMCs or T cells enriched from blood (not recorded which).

The CDR3 DNA is TGTGCCAGCACTCGACTAGCGGGAGCCTACAATGAGCAGTTCTTC. The encoded protein is CASTRLAGAYNEQFF. The V and J genes are TRBV6-5 and TRBJ2-1; TRBD2 matches 12 bases. The CDR3 is made up of 15 amino acids. CDR1 MNHEY and CDR2 SVGAGI come from the germline V gene. With V trimmed by 7 bases and J by 2 bases, 3 bases remained unmatched.